This TCR beta chain was recorded in a study of shared clonotypes between healthy human individuals. Study as a whole: Sampling drew on donors who were a couple of women and a few men aged 18 to 49.

Germline CDR1 reads LNHNV; CDR2 reads YYDKDF (reference sequence). The length of the CDR3 is 15 residues. Trimming pared 5 bases from V and 0 bases from J, leaving 11 bases between. This clone was observed a few times. This table comes from immunoSEQ multiplex PCR, and its TCRdb copy is limited to in-frame clones, with some not included. This table holds about half a million clones, about 72% found once. This receptor was obtained from a woman aged 40 to 49 in good health. Some clones in this sample may be carry-over from other donors' samples. The chain has TRBV15 and TRBJ2-1; D gene unclear. Sequencing input: PBMCs. CDR3 sequence: CATSLGLGSYNEQFF. Here the CDR3 DNA reads TGTGCCACCAGCTTGGGCCTAGGCTCCTACAATGAGCAGTTCTTC.